Listed below are T cell receptor beta chains from one sample, sequenced in a study of cytomegalovirus exposure and HLA in healthy donors. Assay: immunoSEQ multiplex PCR; the TCRdb copy retains only in-frame clones and omits some. The top ten hold 4.7% of the sample, which has some 170,000 clones, 70% seen once. Sequencing input: PBMCs. The receptors derive from a young man in good health and CMV-seropositive. The CDR3 runs from the conserved cysteine through the conserved F or W. Fields, in order: CDR3 length, clone size, D gene, V gene, J gene, CDR3 DNA, CDR3 protein. D genes are given only for firm matches. Clone sizes are given selectively: once, few, many, or a class where the clone is expanded.

12,-,-,TRBV27,TRBJ1-2,TGTGCCAGCAGAAACAAAAACTATGGCTACACCTTC,CASRNKNYGYTF
16,-,TRBD1,TRBV11-1,TRBJ1-1,TGTGCCAGCAGCCCCAGGGACAGGGGAGGAAGAACTGAAGCTTTCTTT,CASSPRDRGGRTEAFF
13,few,TRBD2,TRBV15,TRBJ2-5,TGTGCCACCAGCAAAGGACTAGCAGAGACCCAGTACTTC,CATSKGLAETQYF
15,-,-,TRBV10-3,TRBJ2-1,TGTGCCATCGGATCACGGGACAATGCCTACAATGAGCAGTTCTTC,CAIGSRDNAYNEQFF
15,-,TRBD1,TRBV6-1,TRBJ1-1,TGTGCCAGCACCCTAGAAGGACAGGGGTTGACTGAAGCTTTCTTT,CASTLEGQGLTEAFF
15,-,TRBD1,TRBV27,TRBJ1-1,TGTGCCAGCAGTTTATTTGGGACAGGGTTCTCTGAAGCTTTCTTT,CASSLFGTGFSEAFF
18,-,TRBD2,TRBV4-2,TRBJ2-2,TGTGCCAGCAGCCAGTCCCCAGCGGGAGGTCTGGGCACCGGGGAGCTGTTTTTT,CASSQSPAGGLGTGELFF
14,few,TRBD1,TRBV7-7,TRBJ2-3,TGTGCTAGCAGCTTAGGACAGGGGGCAGATACGCAGTATTTT,CASSLGQGADTQYF
13,-,-,TRBV4-1,TRBJ1-1,TGCGCCAGCAGCGGACAGATGAACACTGAAGCTTTCTTT,CASSGQMNTEAFF
14,-,TRBD1,TRBV7-3,TRBJ1-1,TGTGCCAGCAGCTTCGACAGGGTGAACACTGAAGCTTTCTTT,CASSFDRVNTEAFF
14,-,TRBD1,TRBV7-6,TRBJ1-1,TGTGCCAGCAGCCCCGTACCGGACAGGGCTGAAGCTTTCTTT,CASSPVPDRAEAFF